This is a list of T cell receptor beta chains from one sample in a study of CD8 T cells in Susac syndrome. TCRdb reanalysed the immunoSEQ multiplex PCR reads using MiXCR and keeps one entry per CDR3 protein. In the table there are roughly 140,000 distinct CDR3 sequences, approximately 96% of which are singletons. Sequenced: CD4+ T cells from PBMCs. The receptors come from a human donor with Susac syndrome. The CDR3 runs from the conserved cysteine through the conserved F or W. The D gene is left open where the match is weak. Only some rows state a clone size, as once, few, many or a class for expanded clones.

CDR3 protein: CSVVEEYYGYTF
CDR3 DNA: TGCAGCGTTGTCGAGGAATACTATGGCTACACCTTC
J gene: TRBJ1-2
V gene: TRBV29-1
clone size: few
D gene: -

CDR3 protein: CASSLTGTEAFF
CDR3 DNA: TGTGCCAGCAGCTTGACAGGGACTGAAGCTTTCTTT
J gene: TRBJ1-1
V gene: TRBV11-1
clone size: -
D gene: TRBD1

CDR3 protein: CASSEARTGLSWEQFF
CDR3 DNA: TGTGCCAGCAGTGAAGCGCGCACGGGACTCTCATGGGAGCAGTTCTTC
J gene: TRBJ2-1
V gene: TRBV6-1
clone size: -
D gene: -

CDR3 protein: CSARTSGGGTGELFF
CDR3 DNA: TGCAGTGCGAGGACTAGCGGCGGGGGGACCGGGGAGCTGTTTTTT
J gene: TRBJ2-2
V gene: TRBV20-1
clone size: -
D gene: TRBD2

CDR3 protein: CSARPLAGGRQETQYF
CDR3 DNA: TGCAGTGCTAGACCTCTAGCGGGAGGGAGGCAAGAGACCCAGTACTTC
J gene: TRBJ2-5
V gene: TRBV20-1
clone size: -
D gene: TRBD2

CDR3 protein: CSVRQLLNTEAFF
CDR3 DNA: TGCAGCGTCCGACAGTTATTGAACACTGAAGCTTTCTTT
J gene: TRBJ1-1
V gene: TRBV29-1
clone size: once
D gene: -

CDR3 protein: CASSLPPGNILFF
CDR3 DNA: TGTGCCAGCAGCCTTCCCCCGGGAAATATCCTGTTCTTC
J gene: TRBJ2-1
V gene: TRBV28
clone size: -
D gene: -

CDR3 protein: CAISGQLYEQYF
CDR3 DNA: TGTGCCATCTCGGGACAGCTCTACGAGCAGTACTTC
J gene: TRBJ2-7
V gene: TRBV28
clone size: -
D gene: TRBD1

CDR3 protein: CASSPWDSFSPNYGYTF
CDR3 DNA: TGTGCCAGCTCACCATGGGACAGCTTTAGCCCTAACTATGGCTACACCTTC
J gene: TRBJ1-2
V gene: TRBV18
clone size: -
D gene: TRBD1

CDR3 protein: CATSVREIEQPQHF
CDR3 DNA: TGTGCCACCAGCGTGCGGGAGATTGAACAGCCCCAGCATTTT
J gene: TRBJ1-5
V gene: TRBV15
clone size: -
D gene: -

CDR3 protein: CASSQAGLSNSPLHF
CDR3 DNA: TGCGCCAGCAGCCAAGCGGGACTCAGTAATTCACCCCTCCACTTT
J gene: TRBJ1-6
V gene: TRBV4-1
clone size: -
D gene: -

CDR3 protein: CSARDIAEAFF
CDR3 DNA: TGCAGTGCTAGAGATATTGCTGAAGCTTTCTTT
J gene: TRBJ1-1
V gene: TRBV20-1
clone size: -
D gene: -

CDR3 protein: CSARDSLGFHEQYF
CDR3 DNA: TGCAGTGCTAGAGATTCCTTGGGATTCCACGAGCAGTACTTC
J gene: TRBJ2-7
V gene: TRBV20-1
clone size: -
D gene: -

CDR3 protein: CASSPDNAYEQYF
CDR3 DNA: TGCGCCAGCAGCCCCGACAACGCCTACGAGCAGTACTTC
J gene: TRBJ2-7
V gene: TRBV4-1
clone size: -
D gene: -

CDR3 protein: CASSPTGAGLLKTQYF
CDR3 DNA: TGCGCCAGCAGCCCGACAGGGGCAGGACTGTTAAAGACCCAGTACTTC
J gene: TRBJ2-5
V gene: TRBV4-1
clone size: -
D gene: TRBD1

CDR3 protein: CASSTSRDHSYEQYF
CDR3 DNA: TGTGCCAGCAGTACCTCCCGGGACCACTCCTACGAGCAGTACTTC
J gene: TRBJ2-7
V gene: TRBV2
clone size: -
D gene: -

CDR3 protein: CSASADRGRGNNEQFF
CDR3 DNA: TGCAGTGCTAGTGCTGACAGGGGGCGAGGGAACAATGAGCAGTTCTTC
J gene: TRBJ2-1
V gene: TRBV20-1
clone size: -
D gene: TRBD1

CDR3 protein: CSARPGLYNEQFF
CDR3 DNA: TGCAGTGCTAGGCCGGGACTTTACAATGAGCAGTTCTTC
J gene: TRBJ2-1
V gene: TRBV20-1
clone size: -
D gene: -

CDR3 protein: CASSPDRDTGELFF
CDR3 DNA: TGTGCCAGCAGCCCGGACAGGGACACCGGGGAGCTGTTTTTT
J gene: TRBJ2-2
V gene: TRBV5-4
clone size: -
D gene: TRBD1

CDR3 protein: CASSPDGGIIGYTF
CDR3 DNA: TGCGCCAGCAGTCCCGACGGCGGGATAATTGGCTACACCTTC
J gene: TRBJ1-2
V gene: TRBV10-1
clone size: -
D gene: -

CDR3 protein: CSVTRARLAGGPVRDEQFF
CDR3 DNA: TGCAGCGTTACCCGAGCGAGACTAGCGGGAGGGCCTGTCAGGGATGAGCAGTTCTTC
J gene: TRBJ2-1
V gene: TRBV29-1
clone size: -
D gene: TRBD2

CDR3 protein: CASTTASGGSYEQYF
CDR3 DNA: TGTGCCAGCACTACCGCTAGCGGGGGTTCCTACGAGCAGTACTTC
J gene: TRBJ2-7
V gene: TRBV12-3/TRBV12-4
clone size: -
D gene: TRBD2

CDR3 protein: CASGEHRAGANVLTF
CDR3 DNA: TGTGCCAGCGGGGAGCACAGGGCTGGGGCCAACGTCCTGACTTTC
J gene: TRBJ2-6
V gene: TRBV28
clone size: -
D gene: -

CDR3 protein: CASSLLSRENSPLHF
CDR3 DNA: TGTGCCAGCAGCTTATTAAGCAGAGAAAACTCACCCCTCCACTTT
J gene: TRBJ1-6
V gene: TRBV13
clone size: -
D gene: -

CDR3 protein: CASRLQGSGTQYF
CDR3 DNA: TGTGCCAGCAGACTTCAGGGGAGTGGGACCCAGTACTTC
J gene: TRBJ2-5
V gene: TRBV5-6
clone size: -
D gene: -

CDR3 protein: CASTQQGNYGYTF
CDR3 DNA: TGTGCCAGCACCCAACAGGGAAACTATGGCTACACCTTC
J gene: TRBJ1-2
V gene: TRBV7-9
clone size: -
D gene: -

CDR3 protein: CASSLRGTNEKLFF
CDR3 DNA: TGTGCCAGCAGCTTACGGGGTACTAATGAAAAACTGTTTTTT
J gene: TRBJ1-4
V gene: TRBV7-9
clone size: -
D gene: -

CDR3 protein: CASSPGQETQQYF
CDR3 DNA: TGTGCCAGCTCACCGGGACAGGAGACGCAGCAGTACTTC
J gene: TRBJ2-7
V gene: TRBV18
clone size: -
D gene: TRBD1

CDR3 protein: CASSLDRANVNTEAFF
CDR3 DNA: TGCGCCAGCAGCCTGGACAGGGCGAATGTGAACACTGAAGCTTTCTTT
J gene: TRBJ1-1
V gene: TRBV5-1
clone size: -
D gene: TRBD1

CDR3 protein: CASSPQFRVDQPQHF
CDR3 DNA: TGTGCCAGCAGTCCCCAGTTTAGGGTGGATCAGCCCCAGCATTTT
J gene: TRBJ1-5
V gene: TRBV28
clone size: -
D gene: -

CDR3 protein: CSALAADTQYF
CDR3 DNA: TGCAGTGCTTTAGCAGCAGATACGCAGTATTTT
J gene: TRBJ2-3
V gene: TRBV20-1
clone size: -
D gene: -

CDR3 protein: CASSHSGERFF
CDR3 DNA: TGTGCCAGCAGTCACTCAGGGGAGCGGTTCTTC
J gene: TRBJ2-1
V gene: TRBV6-5
clone size: -
D gene: -

CDR3 protein: CASSTSRGADYEQYF
CDR3 DNA: TGTGCCAGCAGCACATCCCGGGGAGCGGACTACGAGCAGTACTTC
J gene: TRBJ2-7
V gene: TRBV5-4
clone size: -
D gene: -

CDR3 protein: CASSQEARGARDEQYF
CDR3 DNA: TGTGCCAGCAGCCAAGAGGCGCGGGGGGCGCGGGACGAGCAGTACTTC
J gene: TRBJ2-7
V gene: TRBV4-2
clone size: -
D gene: TRBD2

CDR3 protein: CASSPTGTGRYEQYF
CDR3 DNA: TGTGCCAGCAGTCCAACCGGGACAGGGAGGTACGAGCAGTACTTC
J gene: TRBJ2-7
V gene: TRBV28
clone size: -
D gene: TRBD1

CDR3 protein: CASGLEEGDYTF
CDR3 DNA: TGTGCTAGTGGTTTGGAAGAGGGAGACTACACCTTC
J gene: TRBJ1-2
V gene: TRBV12-5
clone size: -
D gene: -

CDR3 protein: CSALGSGYEQYF
CDR3 DNA: TGCAGTGCCCTCGGAAGTGGCTACGAGCAGTACTTC
J gene: TRBJ2-7
V gene: TRBV20-1
clone size: -
D gene: -

CDR3 protein: CSVGYQAGRRTEAFF
CDR3 DNA: TGCAGCGTTGGGTACCAGGCGGGGCGAAGGACTGAAGCTTTCTTT
J gene: TRBJ1-1
V gene: TRBV29-1
clone size: -
D gene: -

CDR3 protein: CASSVAHYNEQFF
CDR3 DNA: TGTGCCAGCAGCGTAGCCCATTACAATGAGCAGTTCTTC
J gene: TRBJ2-1
V gene: TRBV9
clone size: -
D gene: -

CDR3 protein: CASSEEGGTGELFF
CDR3 DNA: TGTGCCAGCAGTGAAGAAGGGGGCACCGGGGAGCTGTTTTTT
J gene: TRBJ2-2
V gene: TRBV25-1
clone size: -
D gene: -

CDR3 protein: CASSAPGTPRVETQYF
CDR3 DNA: TGTGCCAGCAGCGCCCCCGGGACCCCGAGGGTGGAGACCCAGTACTTC
J gene: TRBJ2-5
V gene: TRBV7-9
clone size: -
D gene: -

CDR3 protein: CTSSQSFLAGLYNEQFF
CDR3 DNA: TGCACCAGCAGCCAATCCTTTCTAGCGGGGCTATACAATGAGCAGTTCTTC
J gene: TRBJ2-1
V gene: TRBV1
clone size: -
D gene: -

CDR3 protein: CASRVTSRANVLTF
CDR3 DNA: TGTGCCAGCAGAGTGACCTCTAGGGCCAACGTCCTGACTTTC
J gene: TRBJ2-6
V gene: TRBV12-3/TRBV12-4
clone size: -
D gene: -

CDR3 protein: CASSYPRGAPSPDTQYF
CDR3 DNA: TGTGCCAGCAGTTACCCCCGAGGAGCCCCATCCCCAGATACGCAGTATTTT
J gene: TRBJ2-3
V gene: TRBV6-5
clone size: -
D gene: -